This T cell receptor beta chain was observed in a study of blood T cell repertoires in COVID-19. Under the authors' procedure: The authors estimated nucleated cell counts from reference gene primer amplification. TCRdb's copy holds only in-frame clones and misses some; the assay was immunoSEQ multiplex PCR. From that table come the V and J calls and clone size; the DNA was used to work out D and trimming. Found here are more than 95,000 clones, about 86% of them singletons; the top ten hold 10% to 15%. The clonotype comes from a woman aged 55-70 years in a cohort sampled during active or convalescent COVID-19. The sequenced material came from peripheral blood.

The CDR3 loop is CASSTPGTGGADTQYF. The CDR3 nucleotides are TGTGCCAGCAGTACCCCCGGGACAGGGGGGGCAGATACGCAGTATTTT. The chain is built from TRBV27 and TRBJ2-3; 11 positions match TRBD1. CDR3 size: 16 residues. J lost 4 bases, V lost 5 bases, and 8 bases had no gene match. Germline V gene data show CDR1 as MNHEY and CDR2 as SMNVEV (reference sequence).